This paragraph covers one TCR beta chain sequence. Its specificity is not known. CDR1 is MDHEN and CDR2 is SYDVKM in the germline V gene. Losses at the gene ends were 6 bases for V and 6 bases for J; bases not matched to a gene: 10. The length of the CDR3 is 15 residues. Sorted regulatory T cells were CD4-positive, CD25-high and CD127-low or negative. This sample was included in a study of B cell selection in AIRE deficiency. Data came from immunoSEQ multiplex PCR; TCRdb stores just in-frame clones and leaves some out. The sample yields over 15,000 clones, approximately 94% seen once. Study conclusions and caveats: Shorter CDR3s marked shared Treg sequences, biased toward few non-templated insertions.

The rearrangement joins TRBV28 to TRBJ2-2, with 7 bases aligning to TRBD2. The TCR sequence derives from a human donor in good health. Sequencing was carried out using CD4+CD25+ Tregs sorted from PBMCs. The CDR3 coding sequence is TGTGCCAGCAGCCAGGGTGGACTAGGTGCCGGGGAGCTGTTTTTT. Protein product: CASSQGGLGAGELFF.